What follows is one T cell receptor (beta chain) and its context. Its target is unknown. This entry is derived from a study of T cells in Graves' hyperthyroidism and ophthalmopathy. The PBMCs studied were ones that came from 8 to 10 ml fresh peripheral blood. TCR beta CDR3 regions were amplified from RNA. The HTBI primer set drove a first-round RT-PCR of the TCR CDR3. TCRdb used MiXCR to reprocess the multiplex PCR reads, holding one entry per CDR3 protein. The table has 400,000 to 500,000 distinct CDR3 sequences, roughly an eighth seen once; the top ten hold approximately 5.3%. The study's findings and limits: Most expanded thyroid clonotypes above 0.001 also appeared in blood.

Sequencing was carried out using blood. The clonotype was recovered from a woman between 18 and 29 years old with Graves' hyperthyroidism.

CDR3 region: CASSQLGGRVDQPQHF. CDR3 in DNA: TGCGCCAGCAGCCAATTAGGGGGCCGGGTCGATCAGCCCCAGCATTTT. This sequence joins TRBV4-1 and TRBJ1-5, with 7 bases fitting TRBD1. Germline lookup yields CDR1 MGHRA and CDR2 YSYEKL. J gave up 5 bases and V 2 bases, and 9 bases lay outside the gene matches. The CDR3 length is 16 residues.